At least ten counts were recorded for the clone carrying this T cell receptor (beta chain). The antigen remains unidentified. The data stem from a study of molecular identifiers for immune sequencing clone quantification. Sorted inputs of roughly 17,000 to 1,100,000 cells, with 10%, 30% or 50% RNA, yielded naive CD8 libraries. Study-wide results and caveats: Clones of above 20 RNA copies carried over 98% of effector molecules; in naive cells they carried under 1%.

MiXCR, run by TCRdb on the PCR reads, gives a single entry per CDR3 protein. In the table there are about 640,000 distinct CDR3 sequences, nearly 20% of which are singletons. This receptor was taken from a human donor in good health. Some libraries in this study had Jurkat cell RNA spiked in. Source material: naive CD8+ T cells from blood, with Jurkat cell RNA spiked in. The subset is: FACS-sorted CD8+CD4-CCR7+CD45RA+ naive T cells.

DNA for the CDR3: TGTGCCAGCAGCTTACCTGTCGGAACCGGGACTAGCGGGGGGCCGACGCCTTACACAGATACGCAGTATTTT. This gives the protein CASSLPVGTGTSGGPTPYTDTQYF. The V gene is TRBV7-8, the J gene TRBJ2-3; 15 positions agree with TRBD2. The CDR3 is 24 residues long. The junction had 23 bases not matched to a gene; V was cut back by 2 bases and J by 2 bases. Germline-derived CDR1 and CDR2 are SGHVS and FQNEAQ.